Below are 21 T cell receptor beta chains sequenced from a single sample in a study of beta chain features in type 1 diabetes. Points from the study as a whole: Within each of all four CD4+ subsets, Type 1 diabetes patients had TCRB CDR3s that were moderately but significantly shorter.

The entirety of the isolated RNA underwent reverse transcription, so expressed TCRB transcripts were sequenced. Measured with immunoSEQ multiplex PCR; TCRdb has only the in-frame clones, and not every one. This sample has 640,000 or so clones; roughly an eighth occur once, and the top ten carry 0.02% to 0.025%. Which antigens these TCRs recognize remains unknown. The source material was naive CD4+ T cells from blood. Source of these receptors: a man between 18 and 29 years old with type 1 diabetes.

The CDR3 nucleotides are TGTGCCAGCAGCCTTTCGCGGGACTCGAGCTCCTACAATGAGCAGTTCTTC. Protein: CASSLSRDSSSYNEQFF. This sequence joins TRBV7-9 and TRBJ2-1; perhaps TRBD2 as D (6 bases). The CDR3 contains 17 residues. Per germline, CDR1 SEHNR and CDR2 FQNEAQ (reference sequence). V was cut by 5 bases and J by 0 bases, with 17 bases left in between.

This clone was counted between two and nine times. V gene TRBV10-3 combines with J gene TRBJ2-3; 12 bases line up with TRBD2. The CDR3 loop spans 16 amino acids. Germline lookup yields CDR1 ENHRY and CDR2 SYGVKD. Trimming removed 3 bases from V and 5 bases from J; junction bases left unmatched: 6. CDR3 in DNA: TGTGCCATCAGTGAAGCTAGCGGGGGGGCTCAAGATACGCAGTATTTT. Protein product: CAISEASGGAQDTQYF.

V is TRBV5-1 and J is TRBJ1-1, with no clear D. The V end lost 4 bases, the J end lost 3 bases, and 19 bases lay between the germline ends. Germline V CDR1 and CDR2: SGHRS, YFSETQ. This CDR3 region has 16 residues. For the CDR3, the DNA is TGCGCCAGCAGCCCCACCCGGATCGATTTAGACACTGAAGCTTTCTTT. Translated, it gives CASSPTRIDLDTEAFF.

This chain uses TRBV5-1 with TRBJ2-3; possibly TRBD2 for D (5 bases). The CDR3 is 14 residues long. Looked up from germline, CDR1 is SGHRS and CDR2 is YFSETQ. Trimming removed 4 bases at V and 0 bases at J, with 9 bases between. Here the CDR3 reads CASSIGLSTDTQYF. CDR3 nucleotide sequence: TGCGCCAGCAGCATAGGACTGAGCACAGATACGCAGTATTTT.

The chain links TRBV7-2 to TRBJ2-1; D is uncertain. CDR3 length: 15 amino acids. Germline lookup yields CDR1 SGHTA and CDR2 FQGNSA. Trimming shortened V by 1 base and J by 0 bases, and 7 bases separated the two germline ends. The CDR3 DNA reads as TGTGCCAGCAGCTTAGGGTGGAGCTCCTACAATGAGCAGTTCTTC. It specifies CASSLGWSSYNEQFF.

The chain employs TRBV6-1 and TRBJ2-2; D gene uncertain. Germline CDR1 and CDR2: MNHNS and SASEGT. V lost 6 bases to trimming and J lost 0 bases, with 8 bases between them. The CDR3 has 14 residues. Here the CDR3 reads CASRGLANTGELFF. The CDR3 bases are TGTGCCAGCAGAGGGCTCGCGAACACCGGGGAGCTGTTTTTT.

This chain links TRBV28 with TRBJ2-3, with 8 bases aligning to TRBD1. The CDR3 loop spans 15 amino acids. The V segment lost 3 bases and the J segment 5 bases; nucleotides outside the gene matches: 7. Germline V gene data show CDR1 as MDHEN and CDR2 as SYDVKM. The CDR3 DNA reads TGTGCCAGCAGTTTGGTGCAGGGGGCTATAGATACGCAGTATTTT. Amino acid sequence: CASSLVQGAIDTQYF.

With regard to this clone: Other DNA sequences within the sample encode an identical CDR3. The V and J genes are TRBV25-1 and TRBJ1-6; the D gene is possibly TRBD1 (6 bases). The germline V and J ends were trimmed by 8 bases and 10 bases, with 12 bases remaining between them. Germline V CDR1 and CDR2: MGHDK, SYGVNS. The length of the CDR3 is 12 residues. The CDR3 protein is CASSGGPSPLHF. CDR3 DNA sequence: TGTGCCAGCTCTGGGGGGCCATCACCCCTCCACTTT.

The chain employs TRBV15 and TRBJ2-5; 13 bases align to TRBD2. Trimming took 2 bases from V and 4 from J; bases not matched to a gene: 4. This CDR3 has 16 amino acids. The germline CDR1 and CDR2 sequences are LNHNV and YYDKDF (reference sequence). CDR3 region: CATSRKGTSGVETQYF. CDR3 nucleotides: TGTGCCACCAGCAGAAAAGGGACTAGCGGGGTAGAGACCCAGTACTTC.

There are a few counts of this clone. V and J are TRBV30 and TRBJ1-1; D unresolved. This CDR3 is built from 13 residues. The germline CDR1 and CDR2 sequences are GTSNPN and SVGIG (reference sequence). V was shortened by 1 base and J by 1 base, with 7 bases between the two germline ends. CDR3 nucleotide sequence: TGTGCCTGGAGTGGACATCCGAACACTGAAGCTTTCTTT. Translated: CAWSGHPNTEAFF.

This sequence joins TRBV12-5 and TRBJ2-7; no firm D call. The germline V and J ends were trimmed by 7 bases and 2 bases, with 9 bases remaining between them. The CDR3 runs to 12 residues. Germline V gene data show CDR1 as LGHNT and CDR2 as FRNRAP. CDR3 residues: CASVYSPYEQYF. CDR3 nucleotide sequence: TGTGCTAGTGTCTACAGCCCCTACGAGCAGTACTTC.

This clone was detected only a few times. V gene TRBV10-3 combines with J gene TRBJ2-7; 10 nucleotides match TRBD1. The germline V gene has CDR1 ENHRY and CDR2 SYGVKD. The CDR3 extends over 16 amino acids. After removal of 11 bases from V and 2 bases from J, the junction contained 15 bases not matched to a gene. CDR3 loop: CASGGQGSPRAYEQYF. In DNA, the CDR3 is TGTGCCTCAGGGGGACAGGGGTCCCCACGCGCCTACGAGCAGTACTTC.

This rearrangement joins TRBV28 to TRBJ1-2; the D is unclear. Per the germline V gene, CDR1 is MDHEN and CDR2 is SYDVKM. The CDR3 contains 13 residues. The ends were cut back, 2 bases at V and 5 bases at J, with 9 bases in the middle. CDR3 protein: CASSLESLYGYTF. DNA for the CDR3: TGTGCCAGCAGTTTAGAATCCTTGTATGGCTACACCTTC.

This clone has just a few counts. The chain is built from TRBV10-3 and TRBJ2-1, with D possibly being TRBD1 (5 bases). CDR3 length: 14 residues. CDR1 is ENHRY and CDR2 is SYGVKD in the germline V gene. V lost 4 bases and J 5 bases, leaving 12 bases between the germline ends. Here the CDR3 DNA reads TGTGCCATCAGTGCAGGACAAGGGAACAATGAGCAGTTCTTC. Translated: CAISAGQGNNEQFF.

CDR3 sequence: CSLQQGSYGYTF. CDR3 DNA: TGCAGCTTGCAACAGGGGTCGTATGGCTACACCTTC. The rearrangement joins TRBV29-1 to TRBJ1-2, with 7 bases fitting TRBD1. The V gene's germline CDR1 is SQVTM and CDR2 ANQGSEA. The CDR3 spans 12 residues. J gave up 5 bases and V 8 bases, and 8 bases lay outside the gene matches.

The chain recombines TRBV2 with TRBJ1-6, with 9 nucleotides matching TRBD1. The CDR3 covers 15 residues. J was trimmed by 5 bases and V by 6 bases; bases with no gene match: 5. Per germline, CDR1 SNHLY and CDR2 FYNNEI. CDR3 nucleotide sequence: TGTGCCAGCAGCCAGAGGGACAGGGATAATTCACCCCTCCACTTT. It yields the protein CASSQRDRDNSPLHF.

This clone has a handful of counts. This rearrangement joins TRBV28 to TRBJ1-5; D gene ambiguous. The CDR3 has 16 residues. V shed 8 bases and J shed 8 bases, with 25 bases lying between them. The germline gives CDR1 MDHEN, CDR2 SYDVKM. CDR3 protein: CASYKGEVVGSKPQHF. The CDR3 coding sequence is TGTGCCAGCTATAAGGGTGAAGTTGTGGGTTCTAAGCCCCAGCATTTT.

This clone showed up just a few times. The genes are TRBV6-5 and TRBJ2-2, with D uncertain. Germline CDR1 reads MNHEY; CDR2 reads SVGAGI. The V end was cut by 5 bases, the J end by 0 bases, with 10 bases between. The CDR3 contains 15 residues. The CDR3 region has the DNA TGTGCCAGCAGTCCACATGCGGCGAACACCGGGGAGCTGTTTTTT. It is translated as CASSPHAANTGELFF.

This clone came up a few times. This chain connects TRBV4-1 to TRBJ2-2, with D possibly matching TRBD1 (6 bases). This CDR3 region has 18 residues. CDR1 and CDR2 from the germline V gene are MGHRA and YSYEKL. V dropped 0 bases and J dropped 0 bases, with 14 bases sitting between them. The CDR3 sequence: CASSQEGWDTANTGELFF. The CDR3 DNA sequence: TGCGCCAGCAGCCAAGAGGGTTGGGACACCGCGAACACCGGGGAGCTGTTTTTT.

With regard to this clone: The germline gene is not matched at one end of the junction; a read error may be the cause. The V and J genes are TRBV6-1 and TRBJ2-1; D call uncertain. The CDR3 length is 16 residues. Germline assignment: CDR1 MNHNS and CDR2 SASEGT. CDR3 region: CASSEGLLSSYNERFF. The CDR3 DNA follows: TGTGCCAGCAGTGAAGGACTGCTATCCTCCTACAATGAGCGGTTCTTC.

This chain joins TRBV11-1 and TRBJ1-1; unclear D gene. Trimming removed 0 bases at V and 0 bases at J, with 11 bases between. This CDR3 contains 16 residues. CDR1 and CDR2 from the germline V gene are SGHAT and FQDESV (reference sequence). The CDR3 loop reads CASSLADGFLNTEAFF. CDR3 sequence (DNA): TGTGCCAGCAGCTTAGCGGACGGTTTCTTGAACACTGAAGCTTTCTTT. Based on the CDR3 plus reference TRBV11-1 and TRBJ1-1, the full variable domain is EAEVAQSPRYKITEKSQAVAFWCDPISGHATLYWYRQILGQGPELLVQFQDESVVDDSQLPKDRFSAERLKGVDSTLKIQPAELGDSAMYLCASSLADGFLNTEAFFGQGTRLTVV.